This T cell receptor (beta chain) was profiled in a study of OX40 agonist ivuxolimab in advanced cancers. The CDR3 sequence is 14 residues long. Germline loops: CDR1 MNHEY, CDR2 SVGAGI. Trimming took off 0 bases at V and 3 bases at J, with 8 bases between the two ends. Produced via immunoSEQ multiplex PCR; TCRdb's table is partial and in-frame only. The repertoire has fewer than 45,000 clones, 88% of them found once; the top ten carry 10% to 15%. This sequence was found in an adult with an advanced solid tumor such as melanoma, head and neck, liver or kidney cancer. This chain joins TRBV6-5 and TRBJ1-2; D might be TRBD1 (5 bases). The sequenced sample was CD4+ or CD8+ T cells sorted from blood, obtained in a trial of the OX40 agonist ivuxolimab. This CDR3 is CASSYSGVDYGYTF. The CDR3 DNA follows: TGTGCCAGCAGTTACTCAGGGGTTGACTATGGCTACACCTTC.